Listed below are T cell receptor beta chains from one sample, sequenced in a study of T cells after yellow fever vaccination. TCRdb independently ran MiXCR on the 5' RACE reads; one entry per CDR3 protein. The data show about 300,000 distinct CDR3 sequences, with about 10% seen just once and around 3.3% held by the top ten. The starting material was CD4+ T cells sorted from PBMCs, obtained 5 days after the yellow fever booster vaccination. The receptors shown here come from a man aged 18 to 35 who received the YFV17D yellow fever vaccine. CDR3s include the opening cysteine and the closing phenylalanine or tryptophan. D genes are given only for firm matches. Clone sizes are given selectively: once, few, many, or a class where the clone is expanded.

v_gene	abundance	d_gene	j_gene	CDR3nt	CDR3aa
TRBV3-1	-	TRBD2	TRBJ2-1	TGTGCCAGCAGCCTGGGTGCTAGCGGGGGGGTAAACAATGAGCAGTTCTTC	CASSLGASGGVNNEQFF
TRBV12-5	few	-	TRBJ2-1	TGTGCTAGTGGTTTGGTAACAAATGAGCAGTTCTTC	CASGLVTNEQFF
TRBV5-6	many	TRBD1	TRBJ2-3	TGTGCCAGCAGCATCGACAGGGCAACAGATACGCAGTATTTT	CASSIDRATDTQYF
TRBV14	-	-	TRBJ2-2	TGTGCCAGCAGCCAAGATTTGTCTCTGGGGAACACCGGGGAGCTGTTTTTT	CASSQDLSLGNTGELFF
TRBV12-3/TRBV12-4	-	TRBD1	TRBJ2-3	TGTGCCAGCAGTTCCACCGGGACAGGGACGACAGCAGATACGCAGTATTTT	CASSSTGTGTTADTQYF
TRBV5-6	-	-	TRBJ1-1	TGTGCCAGCAGCTTCTTCCACGGGGGGAGGAACACTGAAGCTTTCTTT	CASSFFHGGRNTEAFF
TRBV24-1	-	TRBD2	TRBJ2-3	TGTGCCACCGGGGACTATAGCACAGATACGCAGTATTTT	CATGDYSTDTQYF
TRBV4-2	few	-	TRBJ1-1	TGTGCCAGCAGCCAAGATCCCAACCGGGCGGGTAAGTCTGAAGCTTTCTTT	CASSQDPNRAGKSEAFF
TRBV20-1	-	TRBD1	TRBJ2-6	TGCAGTGCTAGCCTGGGGGGACTCTACAGGGGGCAGACCTCTGGGGCCAACGTCCTGACTTTC	CSASLGGLYRGQTSGANVLTF
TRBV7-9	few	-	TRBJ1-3	TGTGCCAGCAGCCCCGGGTCCGGGGGAAACACCATATATTTT	CASSPGSGGNTIYF
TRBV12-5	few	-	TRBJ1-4	TGTGCTAGTGGTTCACAACCGGGCACAGCTTTTAATGAAAAACTGTTTTTT	CASGSQPGTAFNEKLFF
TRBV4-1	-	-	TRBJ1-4	TGCGCCAGCAGCCAAGGAATCTTTCCTAATGAAAAACTGTTTTTT	CASSQGIFPNEKLFF
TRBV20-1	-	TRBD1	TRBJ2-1	TGCAGTGCTACCTCCTCCGGGACAGGGAACTTCTTC	CSATSSGTGNFF
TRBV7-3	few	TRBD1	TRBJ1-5	TGTGCCAGCAGCCTGGGACAGGAGAAAAACAATCAGCCCCAGCATTTT	CASSLGQEKNNQPQHF
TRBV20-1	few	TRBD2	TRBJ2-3	TGCAGTGCTATCCGCGGGGGGGCAACAGATACGCAGTATTTT	CSAIRGGATDTQYF
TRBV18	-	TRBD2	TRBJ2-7	TGTGCCAGCTCACGGTCCGGGACTATCTCCTACGAGCAGTACTTC	CASSRSGTISYEQYF
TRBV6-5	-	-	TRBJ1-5	TGTGCCAGCAGTTACTCGCCCGGGTTGAGCCAGCCCCAGCATTTT	CASSYSPGLSQPQHF
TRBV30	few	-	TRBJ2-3	TGTGCCTGGAGCGTCATTCACACTAGCACAGATACGCAGTATTTT	CAWSVIHTSTDTQYF
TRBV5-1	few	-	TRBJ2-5	TGCGCCAGCAGCTTGTCCCAGGCCGCTAGGTCGGAGACCCAGTACTTC	CASSLSQAARSETQYF
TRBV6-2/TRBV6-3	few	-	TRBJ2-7	TGTGCCAGCAGTCATCGGGGACACCTTTACGAGCAGTACTTC	CASSHRGHLYEQYF
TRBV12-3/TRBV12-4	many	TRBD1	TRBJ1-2	TGTGCCAGCACCCTAACCGGGACAGATAACTATGGCTACACCTTC	CASTLTGTDNYGYTF
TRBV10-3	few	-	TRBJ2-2	TGTGCCATCAGTGAGTCGGTAGGGGCGAACACCGGGGAGCTGTTTTTT	CAISESVGANTGELFF
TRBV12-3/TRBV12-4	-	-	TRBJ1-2	TGTGCCAGCAGTTCGGAGAGGGAGGGTGGCTACACCTTC	CASSSEREGGYTF
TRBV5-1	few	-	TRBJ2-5	TGCGCCAGCAGCTTGCGCGACGCACAAGAGACCCAGTACTTC	CASSLRDAQETQYF
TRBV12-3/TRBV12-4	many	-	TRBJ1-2	TGTGCCAGCAGTATAACAGGGTCCTATGGCTACACCTTC	CASSITGSYGYTF
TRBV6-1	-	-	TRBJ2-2	TGTGCCAGCAGTGAATCGACATACACCGGGGAGCTGTTTTTT	CASSESTYTGELFF